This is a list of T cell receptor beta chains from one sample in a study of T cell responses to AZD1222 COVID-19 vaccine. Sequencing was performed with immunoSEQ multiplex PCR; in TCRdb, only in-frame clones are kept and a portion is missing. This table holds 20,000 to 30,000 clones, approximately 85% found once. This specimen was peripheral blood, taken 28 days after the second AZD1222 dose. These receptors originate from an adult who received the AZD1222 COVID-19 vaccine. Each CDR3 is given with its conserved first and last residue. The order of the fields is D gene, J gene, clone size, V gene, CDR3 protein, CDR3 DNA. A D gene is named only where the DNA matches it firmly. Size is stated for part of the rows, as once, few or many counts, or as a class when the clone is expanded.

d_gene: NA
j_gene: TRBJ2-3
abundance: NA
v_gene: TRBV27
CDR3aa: CASSLRYSSTDTQYF
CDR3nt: TGTGCCAGCAGTTTAAGGTACAGCTCCACAGATACGCAGTATTTT

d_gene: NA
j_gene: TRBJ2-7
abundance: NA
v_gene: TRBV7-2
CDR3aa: CASSRSWGYEQYF
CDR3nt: TGTGCCAGCAGCAGGTCTTGGGGCTACGAGCAGTACTTC

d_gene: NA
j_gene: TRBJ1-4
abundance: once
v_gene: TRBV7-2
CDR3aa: CASSQGWPPATNEKLFF
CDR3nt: TGTGCCAGCTCACAGGGATGGCCCCCTGCAACTAATGAAAAACTGTTTTTT

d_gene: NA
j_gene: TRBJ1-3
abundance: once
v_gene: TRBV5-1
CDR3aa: CASSLESGVGNTIYF
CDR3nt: TGCGCCAGCAGCTTGGAGTCAGGGGTTGGAAACACCATATATTTT

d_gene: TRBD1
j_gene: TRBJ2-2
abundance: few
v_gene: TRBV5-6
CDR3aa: CASSLSGTGSAGELFF
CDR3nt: TGTGCCAGCAGCTTGTCCGGGACAGGGTCTGCCGGGGAGCTGTTTTTT

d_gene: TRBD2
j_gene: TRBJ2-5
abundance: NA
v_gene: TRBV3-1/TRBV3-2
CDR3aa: CASSQVIGGEQETQYF
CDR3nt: TGTGCCAGCAGCCAAGTTATCGGGGGGGAGCAAGAGACCCAGTACTTC

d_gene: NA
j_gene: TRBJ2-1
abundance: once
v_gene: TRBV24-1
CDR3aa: CATSDPVNNEQFF
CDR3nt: TGTGCCACCAGTGACCCGGTCAACAATGAGCAGTTCTTC

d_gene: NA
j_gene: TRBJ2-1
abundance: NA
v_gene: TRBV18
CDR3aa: CASSLQRGAGGNEQFF
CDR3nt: TGTGCCAGCTCACTCCAAAGGGGGGCAGGTGGGAATGAGCAGTTCTTC

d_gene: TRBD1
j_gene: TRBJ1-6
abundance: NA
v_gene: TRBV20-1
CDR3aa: CSASRGTGLHNSPLHF
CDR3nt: TGCAGTGCTAGTAGAGGGACAGGACTACATAATTCACCCCTCCACTTT

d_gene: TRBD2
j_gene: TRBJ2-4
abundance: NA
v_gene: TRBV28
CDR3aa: CASSSIAGGAKNIQYF
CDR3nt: TGTGCCAGCAGTTCAATAGCGGGGGGAGCCAAAAACATTCAGTACTTC

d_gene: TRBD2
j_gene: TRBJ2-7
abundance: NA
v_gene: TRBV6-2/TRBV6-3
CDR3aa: CASSPPGLREQYF
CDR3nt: TGTGCCAGCAGCCCCCCGGGACTAAGGGAGCAGTACTTC

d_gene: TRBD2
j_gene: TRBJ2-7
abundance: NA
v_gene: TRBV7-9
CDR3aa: CASSSGLAGGIYEQYF
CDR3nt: TGTGCCAGCAGCTCCGGACTAGCGGGGGGTATATACGAGCAGTACTTC

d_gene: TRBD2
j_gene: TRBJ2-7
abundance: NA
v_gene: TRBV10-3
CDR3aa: CAISDGGRSNEQYF
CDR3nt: TGTGCCATCAGTGATGGCGGGAGGTCCAACGAGCAGTACTTC

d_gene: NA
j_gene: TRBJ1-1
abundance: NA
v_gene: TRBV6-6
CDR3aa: CASSQLDKNTEAFF
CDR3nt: TGTGCCAGCAGCCAACTTGACAAGAACACTGAAGCTTTCTTT

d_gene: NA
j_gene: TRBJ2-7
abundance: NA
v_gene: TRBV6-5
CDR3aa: CASSYSNYASYEQYF
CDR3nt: TGTGCCAGCAGTTACTCGAACTATGCCTCCTACGAGCAGTACTTC

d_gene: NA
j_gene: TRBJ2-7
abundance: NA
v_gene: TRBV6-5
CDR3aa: CASISPGGRYEQYF
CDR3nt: TGTGCCAGCATTTCCCCGGGGGGCAGGTACGAGCAGTACTTC

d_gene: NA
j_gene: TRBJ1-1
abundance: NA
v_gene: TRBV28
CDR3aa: CASTWVRGTEAFF
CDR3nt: TGTGCCAGCACCTGGGTAAGGGGCACTGAAGCTTTCTTT

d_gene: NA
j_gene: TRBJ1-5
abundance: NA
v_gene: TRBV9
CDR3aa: CASSPQGLGAQHF
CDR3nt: TGTGCCAGCAGCCCCCAGGGCCTCGGGGCCCAGCATTTT

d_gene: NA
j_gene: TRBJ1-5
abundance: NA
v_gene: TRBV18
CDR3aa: CASRGQGNQPQHF
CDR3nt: TGTGCCAGCCGGGGGCAGGGCAATCAGCCCCAGCATTTT